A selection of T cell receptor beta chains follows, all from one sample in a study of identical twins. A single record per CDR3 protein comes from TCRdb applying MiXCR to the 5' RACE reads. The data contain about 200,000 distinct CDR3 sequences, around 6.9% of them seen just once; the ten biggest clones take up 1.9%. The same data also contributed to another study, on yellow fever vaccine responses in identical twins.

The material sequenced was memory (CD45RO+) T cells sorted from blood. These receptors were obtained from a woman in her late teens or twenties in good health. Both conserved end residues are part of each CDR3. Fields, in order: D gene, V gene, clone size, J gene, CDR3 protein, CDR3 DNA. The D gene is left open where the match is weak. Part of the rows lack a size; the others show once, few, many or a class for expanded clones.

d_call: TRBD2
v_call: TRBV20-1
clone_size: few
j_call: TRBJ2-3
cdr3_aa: CSAILAGNTDTQYF
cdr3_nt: TGCAGTGCTATACTAGCGGGGAACACAGATACGCAGTATTTT

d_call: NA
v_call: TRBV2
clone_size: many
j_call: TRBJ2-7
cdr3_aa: CASSLLRVGVHEQYF
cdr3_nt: TGTGCCAGCAGTCTACTCAGGGTCGGAGTCCACGAGCAGTACTTC

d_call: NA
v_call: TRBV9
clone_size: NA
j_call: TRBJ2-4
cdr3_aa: CASSPSTGRVGIQYF
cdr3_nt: TGTGCCAGCAGCCCAAGTACGGGTAGGGTTGGGATTCAGTACTTC

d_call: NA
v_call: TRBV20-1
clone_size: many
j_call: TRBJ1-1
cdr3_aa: CSARDSVRPNTEAFF
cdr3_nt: TGCAGTGCTAGAGATTCAGTGCGACCGAACACTGAAGCTTTCTTT

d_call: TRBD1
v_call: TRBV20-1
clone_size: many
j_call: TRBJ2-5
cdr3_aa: CRQGTGGEETQYF
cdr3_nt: TGCAGGCAAGGGACAGGGGGCGAGGAGACCCAGTACTTC

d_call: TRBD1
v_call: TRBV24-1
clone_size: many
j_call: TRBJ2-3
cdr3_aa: CATSDPRTGGSDTQYF
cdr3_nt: TGTGCCACCAGTGACCCTCGGACAGGGGGCTCTGATACGCAGTATTTT

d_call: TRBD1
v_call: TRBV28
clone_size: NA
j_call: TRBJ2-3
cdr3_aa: CASSPQGVGDTQYF
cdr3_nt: TGTGCCAGCAGTCCTCAGGGGGTGGGAGATACGCAGTATTTT

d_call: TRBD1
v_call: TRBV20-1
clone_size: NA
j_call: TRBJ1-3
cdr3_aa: CSARDLGDSSGNAIYF
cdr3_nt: TGCAGTGCTAGAGATCTCGGGGACAGCTCTGGAAACGCCATATATTTT

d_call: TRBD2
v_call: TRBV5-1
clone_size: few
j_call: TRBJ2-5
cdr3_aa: CASSQPELAGGPEETQYF
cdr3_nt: TGCGCCAGCAGCCAGCCTGAGTTGGCGGGGGGCCCGGAAGAGACCCAGTACTTC

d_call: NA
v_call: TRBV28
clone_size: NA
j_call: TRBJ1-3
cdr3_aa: CASSLRKGIGNTIYF
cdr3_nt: TGTGCCAGCAGTTTACGTAAGGGAATTGGAAACACCATATATTTT

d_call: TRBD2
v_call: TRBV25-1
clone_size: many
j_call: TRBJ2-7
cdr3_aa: CASSPSGRSYEQYF
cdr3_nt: TGTGCCAGCAGTCCTAGCGGGAGATCTTACGAGCAGTACTTC

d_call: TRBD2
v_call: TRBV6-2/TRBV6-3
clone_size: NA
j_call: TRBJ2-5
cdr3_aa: CASRPRTSGKETQYF
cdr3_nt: TGTGCCAGCAGACCAAGGACTAGCGGAAAAGAGACCCAGTACTTC

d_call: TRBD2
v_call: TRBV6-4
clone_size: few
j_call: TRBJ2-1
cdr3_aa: CASSVSGDYNEQFF
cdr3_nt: TGTGCCAGCAGCGTAAGCGGGGATTACAATGAGCAGTTCTTC

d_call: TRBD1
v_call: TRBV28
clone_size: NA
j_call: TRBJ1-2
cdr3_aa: CASRGDGTGYGYTF
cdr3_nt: TGTGCCAGCAGAGGGGACGGGACAGGGTATGGCTACACCTTC

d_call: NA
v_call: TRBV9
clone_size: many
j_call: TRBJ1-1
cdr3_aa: CASSADNRAWNTEAFF
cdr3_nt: TGTGCCAGCAGCGCAGACAACAGGGCATGGAACACTGAAGCTTTCTTT

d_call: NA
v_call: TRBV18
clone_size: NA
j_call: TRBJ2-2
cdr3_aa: CASSPGSGRTNTGELFF
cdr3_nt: TGTGCCAGCTCACCAGGTTCAGGGCGGACGAACACCGGGGAGCTGTTTTTT

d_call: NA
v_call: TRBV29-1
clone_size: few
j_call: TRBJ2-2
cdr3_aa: CSVAAGVNTGELFF
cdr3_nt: TGCAGCGTCGCCGCCGGGGTGAACACCGGGGAGCTGTTTTTT

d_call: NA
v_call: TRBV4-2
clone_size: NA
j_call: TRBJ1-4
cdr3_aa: CASSQGTDPGEKLFF
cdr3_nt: TGTGCCAGCAGCCAAGGGACGGATCCCGGGGAAAAACTGTTTTTT

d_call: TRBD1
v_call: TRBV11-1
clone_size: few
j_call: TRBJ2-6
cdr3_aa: CASSLFAGGSLSGANVLTF
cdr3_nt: TGTGCCAGCAGCTTATTCGCAGGGGGATCCCTCTCTGGGGCCAACGTCCTGACTTTC

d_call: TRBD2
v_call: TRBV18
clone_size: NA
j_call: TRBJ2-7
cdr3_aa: CASSPPRASGNTYEQYF
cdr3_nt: TGTGCCAGCTCACCACCTCGGGCTAGCGGAAATACCTACGAGCAGTACTTC

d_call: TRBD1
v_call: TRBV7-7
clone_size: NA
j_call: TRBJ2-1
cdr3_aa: CASSLGQANLEQFF
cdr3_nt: TGTGCTAGCAGCTTAGGACAGGCGAACTTAGAGCAGTTCTTC

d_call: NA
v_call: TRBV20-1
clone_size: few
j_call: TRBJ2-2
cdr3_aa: CSARPSGQANTGELFF
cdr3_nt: TGCAGTGCTAGACCGTCAGGTCAGGCGAACACCGGGGAGCTGTTTTTT

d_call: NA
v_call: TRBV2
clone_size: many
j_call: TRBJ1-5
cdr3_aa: CASVGGHSNQPQHF
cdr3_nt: TGTGCCAGCGTCGGAGGGCATAGCAATCAGCCCCAGCATTTT

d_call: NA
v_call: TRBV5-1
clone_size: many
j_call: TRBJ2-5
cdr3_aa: CASREGDYTAETQYF
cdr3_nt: TGCGCCAGCAGGGAGGGCGACTATACGGCGGAGACCCAGTACTTC

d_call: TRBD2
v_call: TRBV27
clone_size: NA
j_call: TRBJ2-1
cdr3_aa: CATQRGALNEQFF
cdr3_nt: TGTGCCACCCAGCGGGGGGCGCTAAATGAGCAGTTCTTC

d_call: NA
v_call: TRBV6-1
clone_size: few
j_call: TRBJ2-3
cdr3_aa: CASIPGKDTQYF
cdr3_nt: TGTGCCAGCATCCCGGGGAAAGATACGCAGTATTTT

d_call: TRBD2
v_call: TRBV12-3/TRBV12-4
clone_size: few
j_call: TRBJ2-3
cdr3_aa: CASSRGTSETDTQYF
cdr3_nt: TGTGCCAGCAGCCGCGGGACTAGCGAGACAGATACGCAGTATTTT

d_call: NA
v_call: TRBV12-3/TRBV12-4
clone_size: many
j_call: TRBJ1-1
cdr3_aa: CASSRSMNTEAFF
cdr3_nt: TGTGCCAGCAGCCGATCCATGAACACTGAAGCTTTCTTT

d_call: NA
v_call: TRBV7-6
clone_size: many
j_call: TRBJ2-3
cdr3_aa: CASSLVQPPADTQYF
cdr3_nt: TGTGCCAGCAGCTTAGTCCAACCCCCGGCAGATACGCAGTATTTT

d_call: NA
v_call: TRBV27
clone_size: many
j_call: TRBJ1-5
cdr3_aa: CASSFRGDLNQPQHF
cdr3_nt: TGTGCCAGCAGTTTCAGAGGGGACCTCAATCAGCCCCAGCATTTT

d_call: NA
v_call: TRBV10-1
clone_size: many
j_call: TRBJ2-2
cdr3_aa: CASTSQADTGELFF
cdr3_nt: TGCGCCAGCACCTCCCAGGCAGACACCGGGGAGCTGTTTTTT

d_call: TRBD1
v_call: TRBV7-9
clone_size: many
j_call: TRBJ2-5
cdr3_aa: CASSLLTGGLGETQYF
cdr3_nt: TGTGCCAGCAGCTTACTAACAGGGGGTTTGGGAGAGACCCAGTACTTC

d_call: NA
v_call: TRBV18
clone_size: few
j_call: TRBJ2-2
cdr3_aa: CASSPLRETTGELFF
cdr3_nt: TGTGCCAGCTCACCTCTAAGGGAGACCACCGGGGAGCTGTTTTTT

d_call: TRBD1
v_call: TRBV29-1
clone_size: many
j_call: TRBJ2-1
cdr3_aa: CSLERDSSYNEQFF
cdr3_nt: TGCAGCCTGGAGAGGGACAGCTCCTACAATGAGCAGTTCTTC